This entry describes one T cell receptor beta chain. Its specificity is unknown. Some clones are missing from TCRdb's copy, which holds only in-frame ones; the method was immunoSEQ multiplex PCR. The repertoire consists of 90,000 to 120,000 clones, with 80% to 90% occurring once and the leading ten covering just under 20%. This record comes from a study of PD-1 blockade in classical Hodgkin lymphoma. Study-wide results and caveats: Among the patients, those starting nivolumab under 1 year after ASCT were excluded. A significant rise in TCR diversity by C4D1 was seen for CD4+ but not CD8+ cells. Before treatment, complete responders showed about the same diversity as newly diagnosed patients. The drivers behind the repertoire differences, possibly disease activity or prior therapy, remain undefined.

V was pared by 8 bases and J by 5 bases, with 15 bases between. This CDR3 comprises 13 residues. Germline CDR1 MNHEY, CDR2 SMNVEV (reference sequence). Every patient experienced relapse after autologous stem cell transplantation, and brentuximab vedotin exposure varied. The source of this sequence is a human donor with classical Hodgkin lymphoma. V usage is TRBV27 and J usage is TRBJ1-2, with no clear D. Sequenced here: peripheral blood mononuclear cells (PBMCs), sampled before the second cycle of nivolumab. Here the CDR3 reads CASGWAPQYGYTF. The CDR3 DNA is TGTGCCAGCGGGTGGGCGCCTCAATATGGCTACACCTTC.